What follows are 31 T cell receptor beta chains derived from one specimen sequenced in a study of response to subunit inactivated influenza vaccine. Using its own MiXCR run on the RT-PCR reads, TCRdb lists one record per CDR3 protein. The repertoire has more than 200,000 distinct CDR3 sequences, roughly an eighth of them found once; the top ten carry 7.8%. Sequencing used non-naive T cells sorted from PBMCs, obtained 14 days before vaccination. The receptors were gathered from a man between 50 and 59 years old who received an inactivated influenza vaccine.

There are a few counts of this clonotype. V is TRBV27 and J is TRBJ2-3; unclear D gene. CDR1 and CDR2 (germline): MNHEY, SMNVEV (reference sequence). The CDR3 spans 13 residues. V lost 5 bases, J lost 5 bases, and 11 bases lay in between. The CDR3 region is CASSPSWGDTQYF. CDR3 DNA: TGTGCCAGCAGTCCGTCTTGGGGAGATACGCAGTATTTT.

The chain combines TRBV21-1 with TRBJ2-7. TRBV21-1 is assigned pseudogene status. CDR3 length equals 13 residues. The CDR3 DNA reads as TGCCCCAGTGGGGTCGTACCAACCTACGAGCAGTACTTC. It codes for CPSGVVPTYEQYF.

The CDR3 sequence: CASSLVGTAGDTQYF. CDR3 sequence (DNA): TGCGCCAGCAGCTTGGTTGGGACCGCGGGAGATACGCAGTATTTT. The J gene is TRBJ2-3, the V gene TRBV5-1, with D possibly called TRBD1 or TRBD2 (5 bases each). With 0 bases removed from V and 5 bases from J, the gap between germline ends came to 13 bases. Per the germline V gene, CDR1 is SGHRS and CDR2 is YFSETQ. CDR3 length: 15 amino acids.

In this sample, this clonotype turned up a few times. The V call is TRBV20-1, the J call TRBJ2-7; no clear D. The CDR3 loop spans 13 amino acids. Trimming removed 2 bases at V and 5 bases at J, with 13 bases between. Germline CDR1 is DFQATT and CDR2 is SNEGSKA (reference sequence). CDR3 coding DNA: TGCAGTGCTAGACATGGAACCAGGAACGAGCAGTACTTC. This encodes CSARHGTRNEQYF.

The chain combines TRBV23-1 with TRBJ2-7; D gene ambiguous. TRBV23-1 is filed as an ORF, its function uncertain. V was cut by 4 bases and J by 3 bases, with 13 bases left in between. This CDR3 is built from 14 residues. The CDR3 loop reads CASSLGQRDYEQYF. The CDR3 DNA sequence: TGCGCCAGCAGTCTAGGCCAAAGGGACTACGAGCAGTACTTC.

In its sample, this clonotype was seen many times. The rearrangement links TRBV5-1 to TRBJ2-1, with 9 bases lining up with TRBD1. Germline values: CDR1 SGHRS, CDR2 YFSETQ. This CDR3 has 15 residues. V gave up 3 bases and J gave up 4 bases; unmatched junction bases: 5. CDR3 protein: CASSSGQGPYNEQFF. The DNA for the CDR3 is TGCGCCAGCAGCTCGGGACAGGGCCCTTACAATGAGCAGTTCTTC. Full variable domain (outside the CDR3, taken from reference TRBV5-1 and TRBJ2-1): KAGVTQTPRYLIKTRGQQVTLSCSPISGHRSVSWYQQTPGQGLQFLFEYFSETQRNKGNFPGRFSGRQFSNSRSEMNVSTLELGDSALYLCASSSGQGPYNEQFFGPGTRLTVL.

This clonotype was detected ten times or more. J is TRBJ2-7 and V is TRBV3-1; maybe TRBD2 (5 bases). V gave up 6 bases and J gave up 7 bases, with 19 bases separating them. CDR1 and CDR2 from the germline V gene are LGHDT and YNNKEL (reference sequence). The CDR3 loop spans 14 amino acids. In DNA form, the CDR3 reads TGTGCCAGCAGTCCGGGCGGAGTGAGGGTGGAGCAGTACTTC. Its translation: CASSPGGVRVEQYF.

This clonotype came up a few times. The chain recombines TRBV12-3 or TRBV12-4 with TRBJ1-1; tentative D call: TRBD1 (6 bases). The V gene lost 3 bases and the J gene lost 1 base, with 12 bases spanning the gap. The CDR3 is made up of 15 amino acids. The DNA of the CDR3 is TGTGCCAGCAGTTTTTTAACAGGGCCGAACACTGAAGCTTTCTTT. It yields the protein CASSFLTGPNTEAFF.

V usage is TRBV6-2 or TRBV6-3 and J usage is TRBJ2-7; 12 bases match TRBD2. V gave up 5 bases and J gave up 4 bases; unmatched junction bases: 6. The V gene's germline CDR1 is MNHEY and CDR2 SVGEGT. The CDR3 runs 15 residues. The CDR3 nucleotides are TGTGCCAGCAGTCGTTACGGGACTAGCGGGTACGAGCAGTACTTC. It codes for CASSRYGTSGYEQYF.

This clonotype has a handful of counts. A read error may be the cause here, since a much bigger clone is one base away. The chain couples TRBV25-1 to TRBJ1-4, with 11 bases that match TRBD1. The CDR3 runs to 16 residues. Germline CDR1 is MGHDK and CDR2 is SYGVNS. With V trimmed by 4 bases and J by 0 bases, 1 base remained unmatched. Written as DNA, the CDR3 is TGTGCCAGCAGTGCGGGACAGGGGGCAACTAATGAAAAACTGTTTTTT. It specifies CASSAGQGATNEKLFF.

This clonotype was observed at least ten times. This chain links TRBV7-2 with TRBJ2-5; D not certain. Trimming pared 5 bases from V and 4 bases from J, leaving 8 bases between. Germline lookup yields CDR1 SGHTA and CDR2 FQGNSA. The CDR3 sequence is 12 residues long. The CDR3 region has the DNA TGTGCCAGCAGCAAAGCCTCAGAGACCCAGTACTTC. Its translation: CASSKASETQYF.

This sequence joins TRBV20-1 and TRBJ1-2, with D unresolved. Germline CDR1 DFQATT, CDR2 SNEGSKA (reference sequence). Trimming left V 3 bases short and J 8 bases short, with 13 bases between. The CDR3 runs to 12 residues. This chain's CDR3 is CSASTGSRGYTF. The CDR3 coding sequence is TGCAGTGCTAGTACTGGCAGTCGAGGCTACACCTTC.

The gene calls are TRBV12-2 and TRBJ2-4; the D segment call TRBD1 is taken from the table without a DNA check. TRBV12-2 is a recognized pseudogene. The CDR3 length is 16 residues. The CDR3 spells CASRLGTGMAKNIQYF. In DNA form, the CDR3 reads TGTGCAAGTCGCTTAGGAACAGGGATGGCCAAAAACATTCAGTACTTC.

This clonotype was observed once. It may be a read error: a sequence one base away is much more abundant. The CDR3 DNA reads as TGCGCCAGCAGCTGGGGCAGACGGAACACTGAAGCTTCCTTT. As protein: CASSWGRRNTEASF. V is TRBV5-1 and J is TRBJ1-1; TRBD1 is a possible D gene (5 bases). The CDR3 spans 14 residues. Germline V gives CDR1 SGHRS, CDR2 YFSETQ.

Only a few counts were recorded for this clonotype. This rearrangement joins TRBV3-1 to TRBJ2-2, with D tentatively TRBD1 (6 bases). The CDR3 extends over 16 amino acids. Trimming pared 0 bases from V and 1 base from J, leaving 9 bases between. Germline CDR1 and CDR2: LGHDT and YNNKEL (reference sequence). Here the CDR3 DNA reads TGTGCCAGCAGCCAAGAAGGACAGATGAACACCGGGGAGCTGTTTTTT. This gives the protein CASSQEGQMNTGELFF.

The rearrangement joins TRBV19 to TRBJ2-7; D remains unclear. The V gene's germline CDR1 is LNHDA and CDR2 SQIVND (reference sequence). The CDR3 is 13 amino acids. Trimming removed 4 bases from V and 6 bases from J, with 13 bases in between. The DNA of the CDR3 is TGTGCCAGTAGTACGATCCCTGGGTCCGAGCAGTACTTC. The encoded protein is CASSTIPGSEQYF.

The V call is TRBV29-1, the J call TRBJ2-7; 13 positions match TRBD2. Germline-derived CDR1 and CDR2 are SQVTM and ANQGSEA. V gave up 7 bases and J gave up 6 bases; unmatched junction bases: 9. The CDR3 loop spans 14 amino acids. CDR3 nucleotide sequence: TGCAGCGCTGCTCGGACTAGCGGGAGCAGCGAGCAGTACTTC. It encodes CSAARTSGSSEQYF.

V gene TRBV20-1 combines with J gene TRBJ2-3; tentatively, D is TRBD2 (6 bases). This CDR3 comprises 15 residues. The germline V and J ends were trimmed by 0 bases and 1 base, with 11 bases remaining between them. Germline CDR1 is DFQATT and CDR2 is SNEGSKA (reference sequence). This CDR3 reads CSARDSGVGTDTQYF. The DNA for the CDR3 is TGCAGTGCTAGAGATTCGGGGGTAGGCACAGATACGCAGTATTTT.

The chain joins TRBV20-1 to TRBJ1-5; maybe TRBD1 (6 bases). The CDR3 sequence is 13 residues long. V gave up 3 bases and J gave up 5 bases, with 11 bases separating them. In germline, CDR1 is DFQATT, CDR2 SNEGSKA (reference sequence). The CDR3 spells CSASTGFDQPQHF. CDR3 DNA: TGCAGTGCTAGTACAGGGTTCGATCAGCCCCAGCATTTT.

A few counts support this clonotype. V usage is TRBV18 and J usage is TRBJ2-7, with D unresolved. Germline CDR1 reads KGHSH; CDR2 reads LQKENI. V was shortened by 4 bases and J by 7 bases, with 14 bases between the two germline ends. This CDR3 has 13 residues. The CDR3 reads CASSRTLGTEQYF. In nucleotides, the CDR3 is TGTGCCAGCTCACGCACCCTGGGTACGGAGCAGTACTTC.

The chain carries TRBV4-3 and TRBJ2-3; 11 bases are a match to TRBD2. CDR3 length: 18 residues. Trimming at V came to 4 bases and at J to 5 bases, leaving 14 bases not matched to a gene. Per germline, CDR1 LGHNA and CDR2 YSLEER. The CDR3 nucleotides read TGCGCCAGCAGCCCCCTGAATAGCGGGGGGGCGGGTGGAGATACGCAGTATTTT. Translating gives CASSPLNSGGAGGDTQYF.

The chain links TRBV11-2 to TRBJ2-7, with D possibly being TRBD1 (5 bases). Trimming took 3 bases from V and 6 from J, leaving 9 bases between them. Germline loops: CDR1 SGHAT, CDR2 FQNNGV. CDR3 length: 12 residues. The DNA for the CDR3 is TGTGCCAGCAGCTTTGGGGCGGCCGAGCAGTACTTC. Residues: CASSFGAAEQYF.

The table lists this clonotype with a few counts. The chain links TRBV6-2 or TRBV6-3 to TRBJ1-5; TRBD1 is a possible D gene (6 bases). Trimming took off 6 bases at V and 7 bases at J, with 13 bases between the two ends. CDR3 size: 13 residues. Germline V gives CDR1 MNHEY, CDR2 SVGEGT. The CDR3 sequence: CASSFTGNQPQHF. Written as DNA, the CDR3 is TGTGCCAGCAGCTTTACAGGGAACCAGCCCCAGCATTTT.

With respect to this clonotype: A read error is possible here, since a much larger clone lies one base away. This chain joins TRBV27 and TRBJ1-6, with TRBD1 matching 11 bases. The CDR3 extends over 15 amino acids. Germline V gives CDR1 MNHEY, CDR2 SMNVEV (reference sequence). The CDR3 here is CAGSLVGTGGSPLHF. The CDR3 DNA reads as TGTGCCGGCAGTTTAGTCGGGACAGGGGGTTCACCCCTCCACTTT.

The V gene is TRBV6-1, the J gene TRBJ2-7; TRBD1 matches at 9 bases. Germline lookup yields CDR1 MNHNS and CDR2 SASEGT. This CDR3 is 16 amino acids long. With 5 bases clipped from V and 5 bases from J, the junction kept 13 bases outside the gene matches. In DNA form, the CDR3 reads TGTGCCAGCAGTAGGATTTGGGGACAGGGTTACAACGAGCAGTACTTC. Its protein product is CASSRIWGQGYNEQYF.

The chain carries TRBV5-5 and TRBJ2-5; D call uncertain. The CDR3 runs to 14 residues. Trimming left V 1 base short and J 1 base short, with 8 bases between. Germline CDR1 is SGHKS and CDR2 is YYEKEE (reference sequence). The CDR3 loop is CASSLLESQETQYF. DNA for the CDR3: TGTGCCAGCAGCTTGTTGGAGAGCCAAGAGACCCAGTACTTC. Together with reference TRBV5-5 and TRBJ2-5, the CDR3 gives the full variable domain: DAGVTQSPTHLIKTRGQQVTLRCSPISGHKSVSWYQQVLGQGPQFIFQYYEKEERGRGNFPDRFSARQFPNYSSELNVNALLLGDSALYLCASSLLESQETQYFGPGTRLLVL.

V gene TRBV20-1 combines with J gene TRBJ1-1; D uncertain. The V end lost 5 bases, the J end lost 7 bases, and 8 bases lay between the germline ends. Germline V gives CDR1 DFQATT, CDR2 SNEGSKA (reference sequence). This CDR3 comprises 10 residues. The CDR3 reads CSAFDYEAFF. CDR3 nucleotides: TGCAGTGCTTTCGATTATGAAGCTTTCTTT.

The V and J genes are TRBV10-3 and TRBJ2-3; perhaps D is TRBD1 or TRBD2 (6 bases each). Trimming left V 11 bases short and J 3 bases short, with 15 bases between. The length of the CDR3 is 13 residues. CDR1 is ENHRY, CDR2 SYGVKD, per germline. Written as DNA, the CDR3 is TGTGCCTCCACGGGGGCTCGAACAGATACGCAGTATTTT. Translating it yields CASTGARTDTQYF.

CDR3 region: CASSLDRHTGELFF. DNA of the CDR3: TGTGCCAGCAGCTTAGATCGTCACACCGGGGAGCTGTTTTTT. The J gene is TRBJ2-2, the V gene TRBV11-2; D is unresolved. The CDR3 loop spans 14 amino acids. V gave up 0 bases and J gave up 3 bases, with 5 bases separating them. CDR1 is SGHAT, CDR2 FQNNGV, per germline.

The CDR3 DNA reads TGTGCCAGCAGCCCCGGACCTGGTGAGCAGTTCTTC. Translating it yields CASSPGPGEQFF. This chain uses TRBV7-2 with TRBJ2-1; no firm D call. The germline V and J ends were trimmed by 5 bases and 9 bases, with 11 bases remaining between them. This CDR3 contains 12 residues. Germline-derived CDR1 and CDR2 are SGHTA and FQGNSA.

This clonotype has a handful of counts. V is TRBV7-6 and J is TRBJ1-5, with TRBD1 matching 7 bases. The V segment lost 5 bases and the J segment 9 bases; nucleotides outside the gene matches: 13. CDR1 is SGHVS, CDR2 FNYEAQ, per germline. The CDR3 covers 15 residues. The CDR3 region is CASSPETGTFAPQHF. The CDR3 DNA reads as TGTGCCAGCAGCCCCGAGACAGGGACGTTTGCGCCCCAGCATTTT. The complete variable domain, with remaining parts taken from reference TRBV7-6 and TRBJ1-5, reads GAGVSQSPRYKVTKRGQDVALRCDPISGHVSLYWYRQALGQGPEFLTYFNYEAQQDKSGLPNDRFSAERPEGSISTLTIQRTEQRDSAMYRCASSPETGTFAPQHFGDGTRLSIL.